The 14 T cell receptor beta chains in this list originate from one sample, sequenced in a study of T cell responses to AZD1222 COVID-19 vaccine (dated by TCRdb to the early 2020s). The library relied on the immunoSEQ multiplex PCR assay. Imported from immuneACCESS, the table was reduced by TCRdb to in-frame sequences with V and J called. These copies leave out some clones; in studies compared against another copy, an unresolved V gene accounts for under half, and the cause of the remainder is not known. The sample table holds 100,000 to 150,000 clones, of which less than 95% were seen once. The ten most abundant clones make up 4% to 5.5% of the sample. The time point label, as the study defines it: baseline before first vaccination. Read against the paper, the sample's treatment or condition label means: meningococcal conjugate vaccine given as trial control. The sample in question was peripheral blood, obtained on day 0 of MenACWY control vaccination. The receptors originated from an adult in good health.

This chain uses TRBV29-1 with TRBJ1-1; D is possibly TRBD1 (6 bases). CDR3 length: 13 residues. V was trimmed by 7 bases and J by 5 bases, leaving 17 bases between them. The germline gives CDR1 SQVTM, CDR2 ANQGSEA. In nucleotides, the CDR3 is TGCAGCGCCAAAGGGGGAGAGGGAACTGAAGCTTTCTTT. As protein: CSAKGGEGTEAFF. Full variable domain (outside the CDR3, taken from reference TRBV29-1 and TRBJ1-1): SAVISQKPSRDICQRGTSLTIQCQVDSQVTMMFWYRQQPGQSLTLIATANQGSEATYESGFVIDKFPISRPNLTFSTLTVSNMSPEDSSIYLCSAKGGEGTEAFFGQGTRLTVV.

The chain uses TRBV12-3 or TRBV12-4 and TRBJ1-3; the D is unclear. The CDR3 contains 12 residues. Trimming left V 7 bases short and J 1 base short, with 5 bases between. CDR3 in DNA: TGTGCCAGCACCCAATCTGGAAACACCATATATTTT. Encoded protein: CASTQSGNTIYF.

CDR3 amino acids: CASSILRGNYGYTF. The CDR3 coding sequence is TGTGCCAGTAGTATTCTCCGGGGAAACTATGGCTACACCTTC. This chain connects TRBV19 to TRBJ1-2; D unresolved. Trimming left V 3 bases short and J 2 bases short, with 10 bases between. This CDR3 region has 14 residues. Per the germline V gene, CDR1 is LNHDA and CDR2 is SQIVND (reference sequence).

The chain couples TRBV5-1 to TRBJ2-1; 7 positions match TRBD1. This CDR3 comprises 15 residues. V dropped 6 bases and J dropped 2; count of bases not matched to a gene: 8. Germline CDR1 reads SGHRS; CDR2 reads YFSETQ. The CDR3 sequence: CASISTTGPYNEQFF. The CDR3, as DNA: TGCGCCAGCATTTCCACGACAGGGCCCTACAATGAGCAGTTCTTC.

The chain couples TRBV12-2 to TRBJ1-5; the table assigns TRBD1, which was not confirmed against the DNA. TRBV12-2 constitutes a pseudogene. CDR3 length equals 15 residues. CDR3 region: CASRPDRDSNQPQHF. In DNA, the CDR3 is TGTGCAAGTCGCCCGGACAGGGATAGCAATCAGCCCCAGCATTTT.

The chain joins TRBV28 to TRBJ1-4; 9 bases align to TRBD1. V trimming: 6 bases; J trimming: 8 bases; junction bases outside the gene matches: 7. The CDR3 is 14 amino acids. The V gene's germline CDR1 is MDHEN and CDR2 SYDVKM. The CDR3 sequence is CASRPQGAKEKLFF. DNA for the CDR3: TGTGCCAGCAGGCCACAGGGGGCCAAAGAAAAACTGTTTTTT.

This clone was observed a handful of times. The rearrangement links TRBV28 to TRBJ2-1, with D possibly TRBD1 on 6 matching bases. The length of the CDR3 is 18 residues. Trimming shortened V by 5 bases and J by 4 bases, and 24 bases separated the two germline ends. Germline loops: CDR1 MDHEN, CDR2 SYDVKM. In DNA form, the CDR3 reads TGTGCCAGCAGTCTACTTAACCTTTTAGGGGGATCGTACAATGAGCAGTTCTTC. It specifies CASSLLNLLGGSYNEQFF.

The chain joins TRBV7-6 to TRBJ2-1; a possible D gene is TRBD2 (5 bases). The CDR3 loop spans 13 amino acids. Looked up from germline, CDR1 is SGHVS and CDR2 is FNYEAQ. Between the trimmed V and J ends, which lost 6 bases and 9 bases, there was a span of 15 bases. This chain's CDR3 is CASRPSGRGEQFF. CDR3 nucleotides: TGTGCCAGCAGACCCTCCGGCCGGGGTGAGCAGTTCTTC.

The gene calls are TRBV7-9 and TRBJ2-7; D ambiguous. The V end was cut by 5 bases, the J end by 2 bases, with 16 bases between. Germline CDR1 SEHNR, CDR2 FQNEAQ (reference sequence). This CDR3 has 15 residues. The CDR3 nucleotides are TGTGCCAGCAGCCCCTGGCCCCTATCAACCTACGAGCAGTACTTC. This gives the protein CASSPWPLSTYEQYF.

This chain joins TRBV23-1 and TRBJ2-6, with 8 bases matching TRBD1. TRBV23-1 is reported as an ORF; its role is uncertain. The ends lost 3 bases at V and 0 bases at J; junction bases unmatched: 13. The CDR3 is 20 amino acids. The CDR3 DNA sequence: TGCGCCAGCAGTCATCCCCGAGGGGGGACAGGTCTCTCTGGGGCCAACGTCCTGACTTTC. Translating it yields CASSHPRGGTGLSGANVLTF.

The chain uses TRBV2 and TRBJ2-7; possible D gene TRBD2, 7 bases. CDR1 and CDR2 from the germline V gene are SNHLY and FYNNEI. This CDR3 contains 14 residues. With 3 bases removed from V and 1 base from J, the gap between germline ends came to 10 bases. The CDR3: CASSEGGASYEQYV. In DNA form, the CDR3 reads TGTGCCAGCAGTGAGGGGGGGGCATCCTACGAGCAGTACGTC.

This rearrangement joins TRBV11-1 to TRBJ2-1, with TRBD2 identical over 14 bases. Per germline, CDR1 SGHAT and CDR2 FQDESV (reference sequence). V dropped 1 base and J dropped 7; count of bases not matched to a gene: 0. CDR3 length: 15 amino acids. CDR3 DNA sequence: TGTGCCAGCAGCTTAGGACTAGCGGGGGGGAATGAGCAGTTCTTC. Its protein product is CASSLGLAGGNEQFF.

The genes are TRBV13 and TRBJ2-1, with 10 positions matching TRBD2. CDR1 is PRHDT, CDR2 FYEKMQ, per germline (reference sequence). Trimming cost V 1 base and J 0 bases; bases outside gene matches: 0. The CDR3 is 16 residues long. The DNA of the CDR3 is TGTGCCAGCAGCTTAGTAGCGGGGGGCTCCTACAATGAGCAGTTCTTC. Translating gives CASSLVAGGSYNEQFF.

About this clone: Distinct nucleotide sequences in the sample also encode this CDR3. The V call is TRBV6-5, the J call TRBJ1-2, with D perhaps matching TRBD1 (5 bases). CDR1 is MNHEY and CDR2 is SVGAGI in the germline V gene. The CDR3 length is 14 residues. The ends were cut back, 2 bases at V and 4 bases at J, with 11 bases in the middle. The CDR3 DNA reads as TGTGCCAGCAGTTACGGGGCAGGGCCCTATGGCTACACCTTC. This sequence encodes CASSYGAGPYGYTF.